This entry lists 20 T cell receptor beta chains sequenced from one sample in a study of blood T cell repertoires in COVID-19. Sequenced by immunoSEQ multiplex PCR; TCRdb stores in-frame clones only, minus some. The sample includes about 200,000 clones, almost 90% of them seen just once. Sequencing used peripheral blood. The origin of the receptors is a man between 18 and 29 years old with active or convalescent COVID-19.

The V gene is TRBV19, the J gene TRBJ1-2, with 8 bases that match TRBD1. V lost 1 base to trimming and J lost 4 bases; unmatched junction nucleotides: 11. The V gene's germline CDR1 is LNHDA and CDR2 SQIVND (reference sequence). This CDR3 has 17 amino acids. CDR3 amino acids: CASSIATSGGTSYGYTF. In DNA, the CDR3 is TGTGCCAGTAGTATAGCCACGTCAGGGGGCACATCCTATGGCTACACCTTC.

V gene TRBV5-3 combines with J gene TRBJ1-6, with 7 bases that match TRBD1. TRBV5-3 is an ORF, and what it does is uncertain. Germline trimming cut 4 bases from V and 9 bases from J; bases unmatched to any gene: 13. This CDR3 has 16 amino acids. For the CDR3, the DNA is TGTGCCAGAAGCCTACAATCGACAGGGATTGTTTCACCCCTCCACTTT. This encodes CARSLQSTGIVSPLHF.

CDR3 nucleotide sequence: TGTGCCAGCAGTCCAACAGTTAGCTCCTATAATTCACCCCTCCACTTT. Translated, it gives CASSPTVSSYNSPLHF. The chain couples TRBV6-6 to TRBJ1-6; no definite D call. The CDR3 runs to 16 residues. The V end lost 5 bases, the J end lost 0 bases, and 11 bases lay between the germline ends. CDR1 and CDR2 from the germline V gene are MNHNY and SVGAGI (reference sequence).

This clone has just a few counts. The chain combines TRBV27 with TRBJ1-2; 7 bases match TRBD1. This CDR3 is built from 14 residues. V was clipped by 6 bases and J by 4 bases; unmatched bases: 8. Germline V lookup: CDR1 MNHEY, CDR2 SMNVEV (reference sequence). The CDR3 here is CASSYDRVGYGYTF. In DNA, the CDR3 is TGTGCCAGCAGCTATGACAGGGTTGGCTATGGCTACACCTTC.

The rearrangement joins TRBV3-1 (or the pseudogene TRBV3-2) to TRBJ2-5, with TRBD2 matching 7 bases. The V gene end was trimmed by 7 bases and the J gene end by 1 base; junction bases not matched to a gene: 3. CDR1 is LGHDT and CDR2 is YNNKEL in the germline V gene (reference sequence). This CDR3 is 13 amino acids long. CDR3 DNA: TGTGCCAGCAAGACTAGCTCCCAAGAGACCCAGTACTTC. Translating it yields CASKTSSQETQYF.

The V gene is TRBV10-1, the J gene TRBJ2-5, with D perhaps TRBD1 (6 bases). This CDR3 contains 14 residues. Trimming stripped 3 bases from V and 10 bases from J, with 18 bases between. Germline assignment: CDR1 WNHNN and CDR2 SYGVQD (reference sequence). The CDR3 loop reads CASSDRSGQGNQYF. The CDR3 DNA reads TGCGCCAGCAGTGACCGGTCGGGGCAGGGGAACCAGTACTTC.

The genes are TRBV7-8 and TRBJ2-7; tentative D call: TRBD2 (6 bases). This CDR3 is built from 15 residues. Looked up from germline, CDR1 is SGHVS and CDR2 is FQNEAQ. V lost 3 bases and J lost 4, with 16 bases in between. CDR3 nucleotide sequence: TGTGCCAGCAGCTTGCGTTCCGGGAGTTGGTACGAGCAGTACTTC. As protein: CASSLRSGSWYEQYF.

V usage is TRBV12-5 and J usage is TRBJ1-2, with 8 bases that match TRBD1. The V gene's germline CDR1 is LGHNT and CDR2 FRNRAP. The CDR3 runs to 14 residues. V lost 6 bases, J lost 3 bases, and 6 bases stayed unmatched. CDR3 loop: CASGTRGLDYGYTF. CDR3 DNA: TGTGCTAGTGGCACCAGGGGGCTGGACTATGGCTACACCTTC. Full variable domain (outside the CDR3, taken from reference TRBV12-5 and TRBJ1-2): DARVTQTPRHKVTEMGQEVTMRCQPILGHNTVFWYRQTMMQGLELLAYFRNRAPLDDSGMPKDRFSAEMPDATLATLKIQPSEPRDSAVYFCASGTRGLDYGYTFGSGTRLTVV.

V and J are TRBV23-1 and TRBJ2-5; the D gene is possibly TRBD2 (5 bases). TRBV23-1 is an ORF, and what it does is uncertain. Trimming pared 0 bases from V and 10 bases from J, leaving 21 bases between. This CDR3 has 16 residues. In nucleotides, the CDR3 is TGCGCCAGCAGTCAATCTGGAGTAGCGCACATGGCGGACCAGTACTTC. Its protein product is CASSQSGVAHMADQYF.

The chain carries TRBV5-1 and TRBJ2-5; TRBD2 matches at 11 bases. Trimming cost V 4 bases and J 0 bases; bases outside gene matches: 5. Per germline, CDR1 SGHRS and CDR2 YFSETQ. There are 16 residues in the CDR3. CDR3 sequence reads: CASSPLAGGNQETQYF. The CDR3 DNA reads as TGCGCCAGCAGCCCATTAGCGGGAGGGAACCAAGAGACCCAGTACTTC.

The chain recombines TRBV10-3 with TRBJ2-6; a weak D match, TRBD1 (5 bases). Trimming removed 8 bases at V and 0 bases at J, with 8 bases between. Germline CDR1 ENHRY, CDR2 SYGVKD. The CDR3 extends over 14 amino acids. The CDR3 coding sequence is TGTGCCATCCAAGGGGACTCTGGGGCCAACGTCCTGACTTTC. Protein: CAIQGDSGANVLTF.

The genes are TRBV7-9 and TRBJ1-4, with D uncertain. This CDR3 is 13 amino acids long. With 7 bases removed from V and 4 bases from J, the gap between germline ends came to 10 bases. Looked up from germline, CDR1 is SEHNR and CDR2 is FQNEAQ (reference sequence). CDR3 coding DNA: TGTGCCAGCACAGCGCAGAATAATGAAAAACTGTTTTTT. Translating it yields CASTAQNNEKLFF.

This clone has just a few counts. The chain employs TRBV5-6 and TRBJ1-5, with D uncertain. The germline V gene has CDR1 SGHDT and CDR2 YYEEEE. Trimming took 1 base from V and 11 from J, leaving 10 bases between them. The CDR3 loop spans 12 amino acids. The CDR3 coding sequence is TGTGCCAGCAGCTTGATTGGGGAGTCCCAGCATTTT. The encoded protein is CASSLIGESQHF.

The chain has TRBV7-2 and TRBJ1-2, with D possibly TRBD1 on 6 matching bases. From germline, CDR1 is SGHTA and CDR2 FQGNSA. Trimming shortened V by 0 bases and J by 4 bases, and 9 bases separated the two germline ends. The CDR3 has 14 amino acids. The CDR3 DNA follows: TGTGCCAGCAGCTTAGCGAGGGGGTCCTATGGCTACACCTTC. It yields the protein CASSLARGSYGYTF.

This clone was counted a few times. V is TRBV5-6 and J is TRBJ1-2; a weak D match, TRBD1 (6 bases). The CDR3 is 16 amino acids. Trimming took 4 bases from V and 2 from J, leaving 18 bases between them. CDR1 and CDR2 from the germline V gene are SGHDT and YYEEEE. CDR3 sequence: CASSEKTGEANYGYTF. CDR3 bases: TGTGCCAGCAGCGAAAAGACAGGCGAAGCGAACTATGGCTACACCTTC. Drawing the rest from reference TRBV5-6 and TRBJ1-2, the complete variable domain is DAGVTQSPTHLIKTRGQQVTLRCSPKSGHDTVSWYQQALGQGPQFIFQYYEEEERQRGNFPDRFSGHQFPNYSSELNVNALLLGDSALYLCASSEKTGEANYGYTFGSGTRLTVV.

CDR3: CATQRGSEGRETQYF. The CDR3 region has the DNA TGCGCCACCCAACGGGGGTCTGAGGGGAGAGAGACCCAGTACTTC. V gene TRBV5-1 combines with J gene TRBJ2-5; a possible D gene is TRBD2 (6 bases). The germline gives CDR1 SGHRS, CDR2 YFSETQ. The V end lost 9 bases, the J end lost 4 bases, and 22 bases lay between the germline ends. CDR3 size: 15 residues.

Details on this clone: The sample carries other DNA sequences with the same CDR3. The chain couples TRBV7-3 to TRBJ2-1; 14 positions agree with TRBD2. CDR1 is SGHTA and CDR2 is FQGTGA in the germline V gene. The CDR3 extends over 15 amino acids. With V trimmed by 5 bases and J by 8 bases, 5 bases remained unmatched. The CDR3 reads CASSQPGLAGDEQFF. The CDR3 DNA sequence: TGTGCCAGCAGCCAACCGGGACTAGCGGGAGATGAGCAGTTCTTC.

The J gene is TRBJ2-7, the V gene TRBV27; no clear D. V was shortened by 10 bases and J by 3 bases, with 13 bases between the two germline ends. Looked up from germline, CDR1 is MNHEY and CDR2 is SMNVEV (reference sequence). This CDR3 is built from 12 residues. Here the CDR3 DNA reads TGTGCCACCCTGGCGACAAACTACGAGCAGTACTTC. Translated, it gives CATLATNYEQYF.

J is TRBJ1-1 and V is TRBV3-1 (or the pseudogene TRBV3-2); 7 bases fit TRBD1. The CDR3 totals 12 residues. V lost 1 base, J lost 10 bases, and 3 bases stayed unmatched. The V gene's germline CDR1 is LGHDT and CDR2 YNNKEL (reference sequence). Written as DNA, the CDR3 is TGTGCCAGCAGCCAAGTCAGGGGGAGAGCTTTCTTT. Translated: CASSQVRGRAFF.

J is TRBJ1-2 and V is TRBV30; 7 nucleotides match TRBD1. Trimming cost V 4 bases and J 4 bases; bases outside gene matches: 12. From germline, CDR1 is GTSNPN and CDR2 SVGIG (reference sequence). This CDR3 region has 15 residues. The CDR3 coding sequence is TGTGCCTGGACCGCTGAGGGGGCTCTGGGCTATGGCTACACCTTC. Translation gives CAWTAEGALGYGYTF.